This T cell receptor beta chain was sequenced in a study of T-cell reconstitution after alpha-beta-depleted transplantation in children. V lost 8 bases to trimming and J lost 2 bases; unmatched junction nucleotides: 10. The length of the CDR3 is 16 residues. The germline V gene has CDR1 SGHAT and CDR2 FQNNGV. This clonotype showed up many times. Unique molecular identifiers were built into the TCRbeta library. MiXCR was run by TCRdb on the PCR reads, yielding one entry per CDR3 protein. Of roughly 190,000 distinct CDR3 sequences in the sample, less than 15% are singletons; the top ten hold approximately 13%.

This rearrangement joins TRBV11-2 to TRBJ2-3, with 10 nucleotides matching TRBD2. The source was PBMCs from the stem cell graft donor, collected from the stem cell graft. The source is a human donor who donated a stem cell graft to a child with acute lymphoblastic leukemia. CDR3: CASLLSGRPTTDTQYF. The CDR3 DNA sequence: TGTGCCAGCCTCCTTAGCGGGAGGCCGACCACAGATACGCAGTATTTT. The variable domain in full, completed from reference TRBV11-2 and TRBJ2-3, reads EAGVAQSPRYKIIEKRQSVAFWCNPISGHATLYWYQQILGQGPKLLIQFQNNGVVDDSQLPKDRFSAERLKGVDSTLKIQPAKLEDSAVYLCASLLSGRPTTDTQYFGPGTRLTVL.